This T cell receptor (beta chain) is drawn from a study of T cells in Graves' hyperthyroidism and ophthalmopathy. Across the whole study: Peripheral blood draws took place at initial diagnosis, ahead of any treatment.

Ten or more counts support this clonotype. The antigen remains undetermined. The CDR3 sequence is 16 residues long. V dropped 4 bases and J dropped 0 bases, with 15 bases sitting between them. Germline V gives CDR1 SGDLS, CDR2 YYNGEE. Study findings and constraints: The model's output predicted ophthalmopathy at a median of 6.5 months prior to onset. Ophthalmopathy cases were set apart from stable hyperthyroidism by a 13 V-J model.

Using RNA transcripts as the source, TCR beta CDR3 regions were amplified. HTBI primers were used for first-round RT-PCR of the TCR CDR3. TCRdb passed the multiplex PCR reads through MiXCR, listing each CDR3 protein once. The sample shows around 350,000 distinct CDR3 sequences, about 17% of them seen only once. The chain has TRBV9 and TRBJ2-3; D not certain. The receptor's source is a woman aged 25-40 years with Graves' hyperthyroidism that later progressed to Graves' ophthalmopathy. The sequenced sample consisted of blood. The CDR3 loop is CASSPQGSDSTDTQYF. CDR3 DNA: TGTGCCAGCAGCCCCCAAGGGTCAGATAGCACAGATACGCAGTATTTT.